A selection of T cell receptor beta chains follows, all from one sample in a study of spatial heterogeneity in lung cancer. Via MiXCR, TCRdb re-called the 5' RACE reads, giving one row per CDR3 protein. The data contain tens of thousands of distinct CDR3 sequences, roughly 12% of them singletons. Sequencing was performed on PBMCs, taken at surgery. The receptors stem from a male donor with early-stage non-small cell lung cancer. Both conserved end residues are part of each CDR3. The D gene is left open where the match is weak. A row's size may be missing; if present it is once, few, many or a size class.

d_call j_call clone_size v_call cdr3_aa cdr3_nt
- TRBJ2-7 - TRBV4-2 CASSQLGGQAPYEQYF TGTGCCAGCAGCCAGCTGGGAGGACAGGCCCCCTACGAGCAGTACTTC
TRBD2 TRBJ2-1 many TRBV6-2/TRBV6-3 CASSDTSGVYNEQFF TGTGCCAGCAGTGATACTAGCGGGGTATACAATGAGCAGTTCTTC
- TRBJ1-2 few TRBV6-5 CASSLDGSNYGYTF TGTGCCAGCAGTTTGGACGGCTCTAACTATGGCTACACCTTC
- TRBJ1-1 few TRBV7-9 CASSLPQGFRDTEAFF TGTGCCAGCAGCTTACCCCAGGGGTTCCGGGACACTGAAGCTTTCTTT
- TRBJ2-6 - TRBV4-2 CASSQDPGTRSGANVLTF TGTGCCAGCAGCCAAGACCCAGGGACCAGATCTGGGGCCAACGTCCTGACTTTC
TRBD1 TRBJ2-7 few TRBV6-1 CASGQGPFDEQYF TGTGCCAGCGGACAGGGGCCGTTTGACGAGCAGTACTTC
TRBD1 TRBJ1-6 - TRBV20-1 CSARETGQLNSPLHF TGCAGTGCTAGGGAGACAGGGCAATTGAATTCACCCCTCCACTTT
TRBD1 TRBJ2-1 many TRBV7-9 CACTSGTGGYNEQFF TGTGCCTGTACCTCCGGGACAGGGGGTTACAATGAGCAGTTCTTC
- TRBJ1-1 few TRBV3-1 CASSQNGGSEAFF TGTGCCAGCAGCCAAAATGGGGGGTCTGAAGCTTTCTTT
TRBD1 TRBJ2-3 many TRBV28 CARLTGGATDTQYF TGTGCCCGTCTTACAGGGGGCGCGACAGATACGCAGTATTTT
- TRBJ1-2 - TRBV2 CASSEAAVNYGYTF TGTGCCAGCAGTGAAGCGGCGGTGAACTATGGCTACACCTTC
TRBD2 TRBJ2-3 - TRBV11-2 CASSFLAGARTDTQYF TGTGCCAGCAGCTTCCTAGCGGGGGCAAGGACAGATACGCAGTATTTT